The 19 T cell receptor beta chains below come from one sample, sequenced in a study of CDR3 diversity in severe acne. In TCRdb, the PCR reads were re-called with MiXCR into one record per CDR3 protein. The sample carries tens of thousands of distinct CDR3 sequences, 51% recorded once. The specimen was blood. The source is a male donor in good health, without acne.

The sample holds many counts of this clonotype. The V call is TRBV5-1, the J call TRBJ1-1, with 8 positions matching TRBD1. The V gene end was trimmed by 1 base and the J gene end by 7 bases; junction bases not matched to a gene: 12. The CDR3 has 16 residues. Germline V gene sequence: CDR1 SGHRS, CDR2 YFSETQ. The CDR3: CASSLPRGGQGFEAFF. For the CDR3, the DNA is TGCGCCAGCAGCTTGCCCCGGGGCGGACAGGGATTTGAAGCTTTCTTT.

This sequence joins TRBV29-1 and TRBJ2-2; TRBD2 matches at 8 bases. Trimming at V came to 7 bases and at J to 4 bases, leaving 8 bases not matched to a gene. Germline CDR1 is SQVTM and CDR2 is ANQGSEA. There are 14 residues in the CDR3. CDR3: CSARLAGLTGELFF. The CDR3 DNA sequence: TGCAGCGCCCGATTAGCGGGGCTCACCGGGGAGCTGTTTTTT.

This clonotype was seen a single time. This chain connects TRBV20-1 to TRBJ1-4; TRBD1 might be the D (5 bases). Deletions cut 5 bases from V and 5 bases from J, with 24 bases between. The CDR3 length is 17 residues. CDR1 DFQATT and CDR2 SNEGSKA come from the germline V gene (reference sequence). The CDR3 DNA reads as TGCAGTGCTCGCCCCAGCGGGGCCAGCTCCTACAATGAAAAACTGTTTTTT. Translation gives CSARPSGASSYNEKLFF.

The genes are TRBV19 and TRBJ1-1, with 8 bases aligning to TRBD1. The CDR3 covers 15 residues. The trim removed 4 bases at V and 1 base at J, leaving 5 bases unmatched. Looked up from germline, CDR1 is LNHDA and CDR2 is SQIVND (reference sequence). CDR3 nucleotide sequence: TGTGCCAGTAGTACCCTCGGACAGGGGAACACTGAAGCTTTCTTT. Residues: CASSTLGQGNTEAFF.

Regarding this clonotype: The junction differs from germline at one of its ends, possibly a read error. CDR3 in DNA: TGTGCCAGCAGCTATGGGATAACGGGAAATGGAAAACTGTTTTTT. Translating it yields CASSYGITGNGKLFF. The V call is TRBV9, the J call TRBJ1-4; unclear D gene. Germline V gene data show CDR1 as SGDLS and CDR2 as YYNGEE. The CDR3 extends over 15 amino acids.

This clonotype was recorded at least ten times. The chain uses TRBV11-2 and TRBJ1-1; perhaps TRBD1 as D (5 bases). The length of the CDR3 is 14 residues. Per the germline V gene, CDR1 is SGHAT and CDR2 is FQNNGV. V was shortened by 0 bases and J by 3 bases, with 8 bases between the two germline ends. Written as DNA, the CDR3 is TGTGCCAGCAGCTTAGATGGGGGATACACTGAAGCTTTCTTT. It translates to CASSLDGGYTEAFF.

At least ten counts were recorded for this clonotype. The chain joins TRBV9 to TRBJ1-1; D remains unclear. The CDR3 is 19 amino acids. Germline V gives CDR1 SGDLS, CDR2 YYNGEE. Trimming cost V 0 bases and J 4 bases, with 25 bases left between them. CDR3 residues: CASSVAGVEGTRYGTEAFF. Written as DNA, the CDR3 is TGTGCCAGCAGCGTAGCGGGTGTTGAGGGTACTAGGTATGGCACTGAAGCTTTCTTT. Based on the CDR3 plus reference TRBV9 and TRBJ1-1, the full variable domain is DSGVTQTPKHLITATGQRVTLRCSPRSGDLSVYWYQQSLDQGLQFLIQYYNGEERAKGNILERFSAQQFPDLHSELNLSSLELGDSALYFCASSVAGVEGTRYGTEAFFGQGTRLTVV.

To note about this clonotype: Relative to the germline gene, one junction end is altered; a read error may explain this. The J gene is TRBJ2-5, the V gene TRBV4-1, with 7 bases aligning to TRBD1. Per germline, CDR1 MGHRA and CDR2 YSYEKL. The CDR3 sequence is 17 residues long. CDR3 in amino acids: CASSQDPARGWEEPQYF. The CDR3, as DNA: TGCGCCAGCAGCCAAGATCCGGCCAGGGGGTGGGAAGAGCCCCAGTACTTC.

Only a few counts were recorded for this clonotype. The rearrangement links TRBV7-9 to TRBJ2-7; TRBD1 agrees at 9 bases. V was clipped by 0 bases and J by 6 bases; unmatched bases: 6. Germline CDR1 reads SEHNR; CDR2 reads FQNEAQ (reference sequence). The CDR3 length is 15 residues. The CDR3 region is CASSLAGQGSTEQYF. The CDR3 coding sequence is TGTGCCAGCAGCTTAGCGGGACAGGGCTCCACCGAGCAGTACTTC.

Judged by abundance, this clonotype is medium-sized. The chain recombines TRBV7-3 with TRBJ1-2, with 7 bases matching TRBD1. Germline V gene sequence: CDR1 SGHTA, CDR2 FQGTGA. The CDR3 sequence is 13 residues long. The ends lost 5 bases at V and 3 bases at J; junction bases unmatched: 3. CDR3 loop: CASSPDRDYGYTF. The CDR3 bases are TGTGCCAGCAGCCCCGACAGGGACTATGGCTACACCTTC.

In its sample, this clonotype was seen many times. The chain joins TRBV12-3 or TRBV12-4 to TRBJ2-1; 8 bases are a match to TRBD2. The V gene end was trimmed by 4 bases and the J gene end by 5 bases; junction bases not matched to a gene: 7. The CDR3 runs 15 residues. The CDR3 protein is CASSSRRGANNEQFF. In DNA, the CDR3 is TGTGCCAGCAGTTCAAGGCGGGGGGCGAACAATGAGCAGTTCTTC.

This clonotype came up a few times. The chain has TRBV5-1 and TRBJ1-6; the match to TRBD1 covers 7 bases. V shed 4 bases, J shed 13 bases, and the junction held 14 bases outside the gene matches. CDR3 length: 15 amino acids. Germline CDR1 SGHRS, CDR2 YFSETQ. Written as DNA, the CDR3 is TGCGCCAGCAGCGAACCGACAGGGTTCAGGCAGCCCCTCCACTTT. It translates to CASSEPTGFRQPLHF.

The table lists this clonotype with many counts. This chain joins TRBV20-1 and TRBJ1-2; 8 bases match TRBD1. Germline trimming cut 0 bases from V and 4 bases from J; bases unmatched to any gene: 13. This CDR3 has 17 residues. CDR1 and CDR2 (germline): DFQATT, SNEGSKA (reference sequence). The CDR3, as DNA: TGCAGTGCTAGAGACAGGGGGCTGAGTATTAGAGGCTATGGCTACACCTTC. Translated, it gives CSARDRGLSIRGYGYTF.

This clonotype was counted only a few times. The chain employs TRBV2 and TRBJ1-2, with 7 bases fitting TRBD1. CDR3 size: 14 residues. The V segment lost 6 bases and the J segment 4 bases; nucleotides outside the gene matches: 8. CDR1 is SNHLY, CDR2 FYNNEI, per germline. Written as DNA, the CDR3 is TGTGCCAGCAGCTGGACAGGTCAAGGCTATGGCTACACCTTC. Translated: CASSWTGQGYGYTF.

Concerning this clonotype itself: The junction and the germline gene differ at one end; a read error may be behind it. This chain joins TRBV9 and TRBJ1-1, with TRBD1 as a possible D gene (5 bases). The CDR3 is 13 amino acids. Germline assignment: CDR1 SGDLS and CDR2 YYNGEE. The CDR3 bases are TGTGCCAGCAGCCTGGGAGAGGACACTGAAGCTTACTTT. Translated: CASSLGEDTEAYF. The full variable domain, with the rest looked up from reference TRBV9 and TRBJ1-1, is DSGVTQTPKHLITATGQRVTLRCSPRSGDLSVYWYQQSLDQGLQFLIQYYNGEERAKGNILERFSAQQFPDLHSELNLSSLELGDSALYFCASSLGEDTEAYFGQGTRLTVV.

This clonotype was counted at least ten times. Here the CDR3 reads CASSHHGRDNSPLHF. In DNA form, the CDR3 reads TGTGCCAGCAGCCATCATGGCCGGGATAATTCACCCCTCCACTTT. The genes are TRBV3-1 and TRBJ1-6; D is undetermined. CDR1 LGHDT and CDR2 YNNKEL come from the germline V gene (reference sequence). The CDR3 extends over 15 amino acids. The ends were cut back, 3 bases at V and 5 bases at J, with 11 bases in the middle.

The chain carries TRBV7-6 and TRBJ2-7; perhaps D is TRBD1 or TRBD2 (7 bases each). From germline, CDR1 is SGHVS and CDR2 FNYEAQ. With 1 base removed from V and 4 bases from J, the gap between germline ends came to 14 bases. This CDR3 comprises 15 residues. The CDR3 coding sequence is TGTGCCAGCAGCTTAGGGGGGGGACAGCCTTACGAGCAGTACTTC. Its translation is CASSLGGGQPYEQYF.

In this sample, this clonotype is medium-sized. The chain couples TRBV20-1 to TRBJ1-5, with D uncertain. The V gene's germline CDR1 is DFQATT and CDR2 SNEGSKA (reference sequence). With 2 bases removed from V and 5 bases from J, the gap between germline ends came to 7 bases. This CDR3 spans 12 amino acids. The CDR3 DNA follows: TGCAGTGCTAGACAGGACGATCAGCCCCAGCATTTT. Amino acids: CSARQDDQPQHF.

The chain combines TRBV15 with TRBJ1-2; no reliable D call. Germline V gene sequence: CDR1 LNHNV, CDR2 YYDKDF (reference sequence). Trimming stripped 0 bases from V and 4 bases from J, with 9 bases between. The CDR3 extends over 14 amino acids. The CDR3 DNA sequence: TGTGCCACCAGCAGAGAGGCAGCGAGCTATGGCTACACCTTC. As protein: CATSREAASYGYTF.